The 25 T cell receptor beta chains in this list originate from one sample, sequenced in a study of Graves' ophthalmopathy and Graves' hyperthyroidism. The TCR beta CDR3 regions underwent amplification from RNA transcripts. Second-round multiplex PCR followed a first-round RT-PCR using HTBI primers. Each CDR3 protein is one row after TCRdb ran MiXCR on the multiplex PCR reads. Among 450,000 or so distinct CDR3 sequences listed, around 15% were seen once. Sequencing was done on a sample of blood. The receptors shown here come from a woman in her 30s with Graves' ophthalmopathy.

The chain joins TRBV19 to TRBJ1-5; no firm D call. CDR1 and CDR2 from the germline V gene are LNHDA and SQIVND (reference sequence). CDR3 length: 16 residues. V was shortened by 6 bases and J by 4 bases, with 19 bases between the two germline ends. The CDR3 region has the DNA TGTGCCAGTAGAGCTTCCCGAGACGGTGTAAATCAGCCCCAGCATTTT. Translating gives CASRASRDGVNQPQHF.

This clonotype was seen ten or more times. This chain joins TRBV19 and TRBJ1-2, with D tentatively TRBD1 (6 bases). The CDR3 contains 14 residues. The germline V gene encodes CDR1 LNHDA and CDR2 SQIVND (reference sequence). V was clipped by 5 bases and J by 2 bases, with 12 bases between them. The CDR3 loop reads CASSGRDRNYGYTF. Written as DNA, the CDR3 is TGTGCCAGTAGTGGCAGAGACAGGAACTATGGCTACACCTTC.

V is TRBV6-1 and J is TRBJ1-1, with 9 bases that match TRBD1. Trimming at V came to 6 bases and at J to 2 bases, leaving 7 bases not matched to a gene. Looked up from germline, CDR1 is MNHNS and CDR2 is SASEGT. The CDR3 extends over 15 amino acids. In nucleotides, the CDR3 is TGTGCCAGCAGGACAGGGGGAAGCGGTAACACTGAAGCTTTCTTT. As protein: CASRTGGSGNTEAFF.

This clonotype came up many times. The rearrangement uses TRBV24-1 and TRBJ2-2, with TRBD1 matching 7 bases. V shed 7 bases and J 1 base; nucleotides not matched to a gene: 5. Germline CDR1 is KGHDR and CDR2 is SFDVKD. This CDR3 is built from 15 residues. This CDR3 reads CATSATGLNTGELFF. CDR3 bases: TGTGCCACCAGCGCGACAGGGCTGAACACCGGGGAGCTGTTTTTT.

There are many counts of this clonotype. V usage is TRBV20-1 and J usage is TRBJ2-7; D is possibly TRBD2 (6 bases). The CDR3 runs 11 residues. In germline, CDR1 is DFQATT, CDR2 SNEGSKA (reference sequence). The V gene lost 3 bases and the J gene lost 5 bases, with 8 bases spanning the gap. The CDR3 here is CSASPGDEQYF. The CDR3 bases are TGCAGTGCTAGTCCGGGGGACGAGCAGTACTTC.

This clonotype was detected many times. The V and J genes are TRBV27 and TRBJ1-5; perhaps TRBD1 as D (5 bases). The germline CDR1 and CDR2 sequences are MNHEY and SMNVEV (reference sequence). The CDR3 totals 15 residues. V was pared by 3 bases and J by 7 bases, with 16 bases between. CDR3 nucleotides: TGTGCCAGCAGTTTGTCTGGCAGGGTAGGGCAGCCCCAGCATTTT. It specifies CASSLSGRVGQPQHF.

The V and J genes are TRBV20-1 and TRBJ1-2, with TRBD1 identical over 8 bases. In germline, CDR1 is DFQATT, CDR2 SNEGSKA (reference sequence). The CDR3 runs to 15 residues. V shed 0 bases, J shed 4 bases, and the junction held 7 bases outside the gene matches. In DNA form, the CDR3 reads TGCAGTGCTAGAGATCGGAGGACAGGGCTCTATGGCTACACCTTC. Protein product: CSARDRRTGLYGYTF.

This clonotype was seen ten or more times. This chain uses TRBV24-1 with TRBJ2-4; D call uncertain. V was trimmed by 4 bases and J by 0 bases, leaving 6 bases between them. Looked up from germline, CDR1 is KGHDR and CDR2 is SFDVKD. The CDR3 is 14 amino acids. Written as DNA, the CDR3 is TGTGCCACCAGTGAGACTGGAGCCAAAAACATTCAGTACTTC. This sequence encodes CATSETGAKNIQYF.

This clonotype showed up many times. CDR3 region: CASRGQHNTEAFF. The CDR3 DNA reads TGTGCCAGTCGGGGACAGCACAACACTGAAGCTTTCTTT. This chain links TRBV19 with TRBJ1-1, with 7 bases fitting TRBD1. CDR3 length equals 13 residues. The germline V gene encodes CDR1 LNHDA and CDR2 SQIVND (reference sequence). Trimming took 8 bases from V and 2 from J; bases not matched to a gene: 5.

This clonotype turned up a few times. This rearrangement joins TRBV20-1 to TRBJ2-7, with TRBD1 identical over 8 bases. J was trimmed by 6 bases and V by 3 bases; bases with no gene match: 10. The CDR3 has 14 residues. Germline-derived CDR1 and CDR2 are DFQATT and SNEGSKA (reference sequence). CDR3 region: CSARTGTGSGEQYF. The CDR3 DNA is TGCAGTGCTAGGACCGGGACAGGTTCAGGCGAGCAGTACTTC.

This clonotype has a count of ten or more. V usage is TRBV5-1 and J usage is TRBJ1-1, with D uncertain. The CDR3 length is 14 residues. Trimming pared 4 bases from V and 2 bases from J, leaving 12 bases between. The germline CDR1 and CDR2 sequences are SGHRS and YFSETQ. CDR3 DNA: TGCGCCAGCAGCCTCAATGTAGCTAACACTGAAGCTTTCTTT. This codes for CASSLNVANTEAFF. The variable domain in full, with the rest retrieved from reference TRBV5-1 and TRBJ1-1, is KAGVTQTPRYLIKTRGQQVTLSCSPISGHRSVSWYQQTPGQGLQFLFEYFSETQRNKGNFPGRFSGRQFSNSRSEMNVSTLELGDSALYLCASSLNVANTEAFFGQGTRLTVV.

The V and J genes are TRBV12-3 or TRBV12-4 and TRBJ2-5; 10 bases fit TRBD2. The CDR3 is 15 amino acids. The J segment lost 4 bases and the V segment lost 5 bases, leaving 7 bases of the junction unmatched. DNA of the CDR3: TGTGCCAGCAGTCAGGGGACTAGCGTTATAGAGACCCAGTACTTC. Protein product: CASSQGTSVIETQYF.

This clonotype was seen ten or more times. J is TRBJ2-7 and V is TRBV6-5, with no clear D. Between the trimmed V and J ends, which lost 2 bases and 3 bases, there was a span of 8 bases. Germline V lookup: CDR1 MNHEY, CDR2 SVGAGI. The CDR3 runs to 13 residues. CDR3 sequence: CASSYGSDYEQYF. DNA of the CDR3: TGTGCCAGCAGTTACGGTTCGGACTACGAGCAGTACTTC.

The gene calls are TRBV2 and TRBJ2-3, with TRBD2 identical over 14 bases. Trimming removed 4 bases from V and 2 bases from J; junction bases left unmatched: 2. Germline V CDR1 and CDR2: SNHLY, FYNNEI. The CDR3 covers 16 residues. The DNA of the CDR3 is TGTGCCAGCAGTGGGACTAGCGGGGGGTTCACAGATACGCAGTATTTT. Translated, it gives CASSGTSGGFTDTQYF.

V gene TRBV12-3 or TRBV12-4 combines with J gene TRBJ2-4; 9 nucleotides align to TRBD1. This CDR3 spans 17 amino acids. V dropped 4 bases and J dropped 1; count of bases not matched to a gene: 8. The CDR3 nucleotides read TGTGCCAGCAGTTCCTGGACAGGGGAGAAGGCCAAAAACATTCAGTACTTC. Residues: CASSSWTGEKAKNIQYF.

This clonotype was seen many times. This sequence joins TRBV29-1 and TRBJ2-7, with 8 positions matching TRBD1. The trim removed 4 bases at V and 2 bases at J, leaving 1 base unmatched. Germline CDR1 reads SQVTM; CDR2 reads ANQGSEA. This CDR3 has 12 residues. CDR3: CSVGGQAYEQYF. The CDR3 coding sequence is TGCAGCGTTGGGGGACAGGCCTACGAGCAGTACTTC.

This clonotype was counted ten times or more. Written as DNA, the CDR3 is TGTGCCAGCACTGAAGGCGGGGCTGAAGCTTTCTTT. This codes for CASTEGGAEAFF. The chain joins TRBV12-3 or TRBV12-4 to TRBJ1-1; D uncertain. The CDR3 is made up of 12 amino acids. With 7 bases removed from V and 6 bases from J, the gap between germline ends came to 12 bases.

The chain employs TRBV12-3 or TRBV12-4 and TRBJ2-7; 11 nucleotides align to TRBD1. Trimming cost V 5 bases and J 6 bases; bases outside gene matches: 9. The CDR3 runs 15 residues. CDR3 DNA: TGTGCCAGCAGTACTACCCGGGACAGGGGGAGCGAGCAGTACTTC. It translates to CASSTTRDRGSEQYF.

This clonotype was counted many times. The rearrangement joins TRBV28 to TRBJ1-5; the match to TRBD1 covers 7 bases. V lost 4 bases, J lost 0 bases, and 6 bases stayed unmatched. The germline V gene encodes CDR1 MDHEN and CDR2 SYDVKM. This CDR3 comprises 16 residues. The CDR3 coding sequence is TGTGCCAGCAGTTACCCCGGGACAGTTAGCAATCAGCCCCAGCATTTT. Its protein is CASSYPGTVSNQPQHF.

This clonotype was observed at least ten times. The chain uses TRBV10-3 and TRBJ1-5; D call uncertain. Germline V gives CDR1 ENHRY, CDR2 SYGVKD. Trimming stripped 3 bases from V and 0 bases from J, with 6 bases between. The CDR3 spans 14 residues. CDR3 region: CAISDSYSNQPQHF. Here the CDR3 DNA reads TGTGCCATCAGTGACAGCTATAGCAATCAGCCCCAGCATTTT.

This clonotype was seen repeatedly, ten times or more. The chain links TRBV4-1 to TRBJ1-4, with D hard to call. Germline V lookup: CDR1 MGHRA, CDR2 YSYEKL. V lost 0 bases to trimming and J lost 5 bases, with 10 bases between them. This CDR3 contains 15 residues. CDR3 nucleotides: TGCGCCAGCAGCCAAGATTTTGCTGTGAATGAAAAACTGTTTTTT. Protein: CASSQDFAVNEKLFF.

This clonotype was found many times. J is TRBJ1-2 and V is TRBV20-1; 7 bases are a match to TRBD1. Germline CDR1 DFQATT, CDR2 SNEGSKA (reference sequence). This CDR3 has 15 residues. V trimming: 0 bases; J trimming: 5 bases; junction bases outside the gene matches: 9. The CDR3 DNA is TGCAGTGCTAGAGATAAGGGGGCAGCGTGGTATGGCTACACCTTC. Its protein product is CSARDKGAAWYGYTF.

This clonotype was counted between two and nine times. The J gene is TRBJ2-7, the V gene TRBV4-1, with 16 positions matching TRBD2. This CDR3 is 17 amino acids long. The ends lost 8 bases at V and 3 bases at J; junction bases unmatched: 10. From germline, CDR1 is MGHRA and CDR2 YSYEKL. CDR3 nucleotide sequence: TGCGCCAGCGGGCCGGGACTAGCGGGAGGGCATAGCTACGAGCAGTACTTC. Amino acid sequence: CASGPGLAGGHSYEQYF.

The gene calls are TRBV4-2 and TRBJ2-7, with unresolved D. Trimming removed 0 bases from V and 1 base from J, with 7 bases in between. The germline V gene has CDR1 LGHNA and CDR2 YNFKEQ. This CDR3 spans 14 amino acids. The CDR3 reads CASSQDKGSYEQYF. CDR3 coding DNA: TGTGCCAGCAGCCAAGACAAGGGATCCTACGAGCAGTACTTC.

This clonotype was counted ten times or more. The V call is TRBV28, the J call TRBJ2-5, with 7 bases fitting TRBD1. Germline values: CDR1 MDHEN, CDR2 SYDVKM. V gave up 4 bases and J gave up 5 bases; unmatched junction bases: 7. The length of the CDR3 is 14 residues. The CDR3 DNA reads TGTGCCAGCAGTTCGCTAGGGACAGCCGAGACCCAGTACTTC. It is translated as CASSSLGTAETQYF.